The 26 T cell receptor beta chains presented below share a single source sample, sequenced in a study of T cell clonality in common variable immunodeficiency. Points from the study as a whole: Fewer deletions and N-nucleotide insertions were reportedly seen in common variable immunodeficiency TCR beta sequences.

These TCRs' antigens remain unknown. TCRdb's table, derived via immunoSEQ multiplex PCR, lists solely in-frame clones and lacks some. The sample was found to contain about 32,000 clones, and every one recurs. Sequenced input: peripheral blood mononuclear cells. All receptors come from a human donor with common variable immunodeficiency.

Only a few counts were recorded for this clone. The read ends 3 residues before the CDR3 terminus; that terminus is restored from the germline J gene. The V gene is TRBV7-2, the J gene TRBJ2-6, with D perhaps TRBD1 (6 bases). CDR3 length equals 16 residues. Trimming left V 0 bases short and J 3 bases short, with 9 bases between. The germline gives CDR1 SGHTA, CDR2 FQGNSA. CDR3 in amino acids: CASSLAQGFGANVLTF. The DNA read from the CDR3 is TGTGCCAGCAGCTTAGCACAGGGTTTTGGGGCCAACGTC.

Comment on this clone: The read stops 3 residues short of the end of the CDR3; the missing end is completed from the germline J gene. V and J are TRBV19 and TRBJ1-1; possibly TRBD1 for D (6 bases). The CDR3 length is 16 residues. Germline CDR1 and CDR2: LNHDA and SQIVND (reference sequence). V dropped 7 bases and J dropped 0 bases, with 18 bases sitting between them. Partial CDR3 DNA: TGTGCCAGTATTCTGGGGGCCGGATGGATGAACACTGAA. It encodes CASILGAGWMNTE. The entire CDR3 protein reads CASILGAGWMNTEAFF. Variable domain in full (rest from reference TRBV19 and TRBJ1-1): DGGITQSPKYLFRKEGQNVTLSCEQNLNHDAMYWYRQDPGQGLRLIYYSQIVNDFQKGDIAEGYSVSREKKESFPLTVTSAQKNPTAFYLCASILGAGWMNTEAFFGQGTRLTVV.

This clone was recorded many times. The read terminates 3 residues before the CDR3 end, so the remaining end is supplied by the germline J gene. This chain joins TRBV20-1 and TRBJ2-7, with no clear D. The CDR3 spans 12 residues. In germline, CDR1 is DFQATT, CDR2 SNEGSKA (reference sequence). V lost 4 bases, J lost 3 bases, and 10 bases lay in between. The sequenced CDR3 bases are TGCAGTGCTACTCCCAGATACTACGAG. It is translated as CSATPRYYE. The whole CDR3 protein reads CSATPRYYEQYF.

This clone has ten or more counts. The read ends 3 residues shy of where the CDR3 ends; the end is completed using the germline J gene. The chain carries TRBV7-7 and TRBJ2-1; maybe TRBD2 (5 bases). The germline gives CDR1 SSHAT, CDR2 FNYEAQ (reference sequence). The CDR3 has 14 amino acids. V lost 2 bases, J lost 9 bases, and 14 bases lay in between. The sequenced CDR3 bases are TGTGCCAGCAGCTTACTCGTCGGGGTTAGTGAG. Its protein product is CASSLLVGVSE. The whole CDR3 is CASSLLVGVSEQFF.

This clone was recorded a few times. Read coverage stops 3 residues before the CDR3 terminus; the germline J gene supplies the remainder. V is TRBV19 and J is TRBJ2-3, with D perhaps matching TRBD2 (6 bases). The length of the CDR3 is 12 residues. CDR1 and CDR2 (germline): LNHDA, SQIVND (reference sequence). The V and J ends lost 3 bases and 8 bases respectively, with 9 bases between them. CDR3 DNA (partial): TGTGCCAGTAGTATCGCGCGGGGTACG. Encoded protein: CASSIARGT. In full, the CDR3 is CASSIARGTQYF.

This clone was observed at least ten times. The read halts 3 residues ahead of the CDR3 end, with the missing end drawn from the germline J gene. The rearrangement links TRBV18 to TRBJ2-7, with D maybe TRBD2 (6 bases). The CDR3 covers 15 residues. In germline, CDR1 is KGHSH, CDR2 LQKENI. Trimming pared 6 bases from V and 4 bases from J, leaving 19 bases between. The CDR3 spells CASSYGGATAYEQYF. The sequenced CDR3 bases are TGTGCCAGCTCCTACGGAGGGGCGACTGCATACGAG.

In its sample, this clone was seen many times. This chain's CDR3 is CASGLGTPNYGYTF. The part of the CDR3 DNA that was read is TGTGCCAGCGGTCTCGGGACTCCTAACTATGGC. This rearrangement joins TRBV5-5 to TRBJ1-2; a possible D gene is TRBD1 (5 bases). Read sequence stops 3 residues before the CDR3 end, and the germline J gene provides the missing end. Trimming pared 7 bases from V and 0 bases from J, leaving 13 bases between. CDR1 is SGHKS and CDR2 is YYEKEE in the germline V gene (reference sequence). The CDR3 runs 14 residues.

This clone was recorded a few times. The DNA ends 3 residues before the CDR3 does, and the rest of the CDR3 is filled in from the germline J gene. The chain is built from TRBV7-2 and TRBJ2-1, with D perhaps TRBD1 (6 bases). The V gene lost 1 base and the J gene lost 9 bases, with 16 bases spanning the gap. Germline-derived CDR1 and CDR2 are SGHTA and FQGNSA. This CDR3 contains 15 residues. CDR3 DNA, as far as it was read: TGTGCCAGCAGCTTAGGTCTTACAGGGAAGGGTGAG. It is translated as CASSLGLTGKGE. The entire CDR3 protein is CASSLGLTGKGEQFF. Full variable domain (remainder filled in from reference TRBV7-2 and TRBJ2-1): GAGVSQSPSNKVTEKGKDVELRCDPISGHTALYWYRQSLGQGLEFLIYFQGNSAPDKSGLPSDRFSAERTGGSVSTLTIQRTQQEDSAVYLCASSLGLTGKGEQFFGPGTRLTVL.

This clone was picked up many times. From the germline J gene comes the end of the CDR3, since the read stops 3 residues before it. The V and J genes are TRBV20-1 and TRBJ2-7; the D gene is possibly TRBD2 (5 bases). There are 13 residues in the CDR3. From germline, CDR1 is DFQATT and CDR2 SNEGSKA (reference sequence). V lost 2 bases and J lost 1, with 9 bases in between. The CDR3 here is CSARPRRSYEQYF. The DNA read from the CDR3 is TGCAGTGCTAGACCCAGGAGGTCCTACGAG.

Worth noting for this clone: The CDR3 end is not reached by the read, which stops 3 residues before it; the germline J gene fills it in. The chain combines TRBV30 with TRBJ1-5; D might be TRBD1 (6 bases). The CDR3 length is 13 residues. Per germline, CDR1 GTSNPN and CDR2 SVGIG (reference sequence). The V end lost 3 bases, the J end lost 0 bases, and 6 bases lay between the germline ends. CDR3 sequence reads: CAWRGGSNQPQHF. CDR3 DNA, as far as it was read: TGTGCCTGGAGAGGGGGTAGCAATCAGCCC.

This clone occurred many times. The sequence runs out 3 residues before the end of the CDR3; the remainder is reconstructed from the germline J gene. The rearrangement links TRBV5-1 to TRBJ2-7, with unresolved D. V was shortened by 2 bases and J by 2 bases, with 17 bases between the two germline ends. The CDR3 sequence is 16 residues long. Germline V gives CDR1 SGHRS, CDR2 YFSETQ. The covered CDR3 bases are TGCGCCAGCAGCTTCTTTCTTACAGAAAGTACCTACGAG. Translated, it gives CASSFFLTESTYE. The full CDR3 reads CASSFFLTESTYEQYF.

A note on this clone: The CDR3 extends 3 residues past the end of the read, so its final part is completed from the germline J gene. The chain recombines TRBV5-3 with TRBJ1-1; a weak D match, TRBD1 (6 bases). TRBV5-3 is an open reading frame, and its role is uncertain. Trimming cost V 5 bases and J 3 bases, with 14 bases left between them. This CDR3 region has 14 residues. Incomplete CDR3 DNA: TGTGCCAGAAGTTCCCTAAGGGGGTACACTGAA. It encodes CARSSLRGYTE. The full CDR3 protein is CARSSLRGYTEAFF.

This clone was seen many times. The CDR3 is cut off 3 residues early in the read; its end comes from the germline J gene. The chain uses TRBV5-1 and TRBJ2-7, with D possibly being TRBD1 or TRBD2 (5 bases each). CDR3 length: 14 amino acids. Germline V lookup: CDR1 SGHRS, CDR2 YFSETQ. The germline V and J ends were trimmed by 2 bases and 6 bases, with 15 bases remaining between them. CDR3 sequence: CASSFWGGEGEQYF. Partial CDR3 DNA: TGCGCCAGCAGCTTTTGGGGCGGAGAGGGCGAG.

This clone was recorded many times. With the read ending 3 residues before the CDR3 end, the germline J gene is used to fill in that end. The chain links TRBV18 to TRBJ2-3; TRBD1 matches at 12 bases. The CDR3 is 15 amino acids. From germline, CDR1 is KGHSH and CDR2 LQKENI. V trimming: 3 bases; J trimming: 7 bases; junction bases outside the gene matches: 5. CDR3 loop: CASSPAGTGGHTQYF. Incomplete CDR3 DNA: TGTGCCAGCTCACCCGCAGGGACAGGGGGCCATACG.

This clone was seen ten or more times. The CDR3 end lies 3 residues beyond the end of the read and is filled in from the germline J gene. The chain recombines TRBV30 with TRBJ2-3; 7 bases are a match to TRBD2. This CDR3 is 14 amino acids long. Unmatched junction bases numbered 4, after V lost 2 bases and J lost 2 bases. From germline, CDR1 is GTSNPN and CDR2 SVGIG (reference sequence). CDR3 amino acids: CAWSMGLSTDTQYF. The covered CDR3 bases are TGTGCCTGGAGTATGGGACTATCCACAGATACG.

This clone has more than one count but fewer than ten. The observed sequence ends 3 residues before the CDR3 terminus, with the missing tail filled in from the germline J gene. V usage is TRBV5-6 and J usage is TRBJ2-1; 9 bases fit TRBD2. This CDR3 comprises 15 residues. Germline CDR1 is SGHDT and CDR2 is YYEEEE. Trimming at V came to 4 bases and at J to 3 bases, leaving 5 bases not matched to a gene. CDR3 DNA (partial): TGTGCCAGCAGCCTTAGCGGGGGTATCTACAATGAG. It is translated as CASSLSGGIYNE. The whole CDR3 region reads CASSLSGGIYNEQFF.

The table lists this clone with many counts. The read is 3 residues too short to cover the CDR3 end, so that end is filled in from the germline J gene. V is TRBV19 and J is TRBJ2-4; 10 bases line up with TRBD2. Losses at the gene ends were 4 bases for V and 1 base for J; bases not matched to a gene: 10. The CDR3 runs 18 residues. Germline V gene lookup returns CDR1 LNHDA and CDR2 SQIVND (reference sequence). This CDR3 reads CASSTLAGGLLAKNIQYF. The part of the CDR3 DNA that was read is TGTGCCAGTAGTACTTTAGCGGGGGGACTTCTGGCCAAAAACATT.

This clone came up a few times. The read gets to within 3 residues of the CDR3 end, and the germline J gene fills in the rest. The chain combines TRBV6-1 with TRBJ1-5; tentative D call: TRBD1 (5 bases). V was cut by 8 bases and J by 5 bases, with 16 bases left in between. Germline-derived CDR1 and CDR2 are MNHNS and SASEGT. The CDR3 has 14 residues. The CDR3 loop reads CASCGDSRYQPQHF. Incomplete CDR3 DNA: TGTGCCAGCTGTGGGGACTCACGTTATCAGCCC.

This clone has a handful of counts. The read ends 3 residues shy of where the CDR3 ends; the end is completed using the germline J gene. The chain is built from TRBV30 and TRBJ2-2; 13 positions match TRBD2. Germline CDR1 and CDR2: GTSNPN and SVGIG (reference sequence). The CDR3 runs to 17 residues. The V and J ends lost 7 bases and 0 bases, in that order; junction bases with no gene match: 8. The DNA read from the CDR3 is TGTGCCTCCCCCAGACTAGCGGGGGGATCGAACACCGGGGAG. Its translation is CASPRLAGGSNTGE. The CDR3 in its entirety is CASPRLAGGSNTGELFF.

This clone was observed at least ten times. The read ends 3 residues early relative to the CDR3; the germline J gene fills the gap. The chain employs TRBV14 and TRBJ2-1, with D perhaps matching TRBD2 (5 bases). CDR1 is SGHDN and CDR2 is FVKESK in the germline V gene. This CDR3 has 14 amino acids. Trimming took off 0 bases at V and 8 bases at J, with 11 bases between the two ends. The CDR3 bases that were read are TGTGCCAGCAGCCAAGATAATGAGCGGTATGAG. Translation gives CASSQDNERYE. From start to end, the CDR3 is CASSQDNERYEQFF.

This clone was found a few times. The sequence runs out 3 residues before the end of the CDR3; the remainder is reconstructed from the germline J gene. The chain employs TRBV19 and TRBJ2-1, with D possibly TRBD2 on 6 matching bases. CDR3 length equals 16 residues. The germline gives CDR1 LNHDA, CDR2 SQIVND (reference sequence). Trimming took 7 bases from V and 5 from J, leaving 21 bases between them. This chain's CDR3 is CASKTAAGTLHNEQFF. The DNA read from the CDR3 is TGTGCCAGTAAGACGGCGGCGGGGACCCTCCACAATGAG.

As concerns this clone: The read gets to within 3 residues of the CDR3 end, and the germline J gene fills in the rest. The chain employs TRBV7-9 and TRBJ2-3, with D uncertain. Germline-derived CDR1 and CDR2 are SEHNR and FQNEAQ (reference sequence). V was shortened by 8 bases and J by 5 bases, with 8 bases between the two germline ends. The CDR3 has 11 amino acids. CDR3 DNA (partial): TGTGCCAGCCGTGAGGTAGATACG. This codes for CASREVDT. The full CDR3 reads CASREVDTQYF.

Remarks on this clone: The missing CDR3 end, 3 residues past where the read stops, is filled in from the germline J gene. The chain has TRBV29-1 and TRBJ2-5; TRBD2 matches 9 bases. J lost 1 base, V lost 2 bases, and 8 bases had no gene match. CDR3 length: 16 amino acids. Looked up from germline, CDR1 is SQVTM and CDR2 is ANQGSEA. CDR3 bases read: TGCAGCGTTGAAAACATAGCGGGGGACACCCAAGAGACC. Protein: CSVENIAGDTQET. The full CDR3 protein is CSVENIAGDTQETQYF.

Of note for this clone: The read ends 3 residues shy of where the CDR3 ends; the end is completed using the germline J gene. The V gene is TRBV19, the J gene TRBJ2-2; 8 nucleotides agree with TRBD1. The CDR3 is made up of 13 amino acids. Germline V gene lookup returns CDR1 LNHDA and CDR2 SQIVND (reference sequence). V gave up 4 bases and J gave up 8 bases; unmatched junction bases: 3. The CDR3 DNA, read in part, is TGTGCCAGTAGTACGACAGGGGTGGGGGAG. As protein: CASSTTGVGE. The full CDR3 sequence reads CASSTTGVGELFF.

This clone has just a few counts. The read ends 3 residues shy of where the CDR3 ends; the end is completed using the germline J gene. This chain uses TRBV7-9 with TRBJ2-7; maybe TRBD1 (6 bases). The V gene's germline CDR1 is SEHNR and CDR2 FQNEAQ (reference sequence). CDR3 size: 15 residues. With 6 bases removed from V and 3 bases from J, the gap between germline ends came to 18 bases. The DNA read from the CDR3 is TGTGCCAGCAGTAACGACAGGTTTGGAGGCTACGAG. Protein: CASSNDRFGGYE. The full CDR3 reads CASSNDRFGGYEQYF.

Of note for this clone: The read falls 3 residues short of the CDR3 end, and the missing part is taken from the germline J gene. V gene TRBV18 combines with J gene TRBJ2-1, with 7 bases fitting TRBD1. Germline lookup yields CDR1 KGHSH and CDR2 LQKENI. The CDR3 spans 17 residues. Trimming took 3 bases from V and 0 from J; bases not matched to a gene: 8. The sequenced part of the CDR3 DNA is TGTGCCAGCTCACCTTACAGGGGAAGTAACTCCTACAATGAG. This translates into CASSPYRGSNSYNE. The whole CDR3 sequence reads CASSPYRGSNSYNEQFF. The full variable domain, completed using reference TRBV18 and TRBJ2-1, is NAGVMQNPRHLVRRRGQEARLRCSPMKGHSHVYWYRQLPEEGLKFMVYLQKENIIDESGMPKERFSAEFPKEGPSILRIQQVVRGDSAAYFCASSPYRGSNSYNEQFFGPGTRLTVL.